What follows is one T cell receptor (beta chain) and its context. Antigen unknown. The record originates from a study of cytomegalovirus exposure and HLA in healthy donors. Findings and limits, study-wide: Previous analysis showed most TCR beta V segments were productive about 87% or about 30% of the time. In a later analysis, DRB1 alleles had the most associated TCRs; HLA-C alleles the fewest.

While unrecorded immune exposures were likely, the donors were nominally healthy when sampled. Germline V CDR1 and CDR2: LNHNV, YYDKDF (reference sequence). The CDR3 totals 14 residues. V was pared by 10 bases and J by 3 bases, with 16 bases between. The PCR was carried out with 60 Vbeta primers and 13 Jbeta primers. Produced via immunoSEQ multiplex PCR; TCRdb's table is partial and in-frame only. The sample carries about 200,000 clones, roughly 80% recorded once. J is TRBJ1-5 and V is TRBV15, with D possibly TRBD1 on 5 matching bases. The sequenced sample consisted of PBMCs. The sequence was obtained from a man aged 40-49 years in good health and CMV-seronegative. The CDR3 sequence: CAIGRRGDNQPQHF. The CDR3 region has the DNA TGTGCCATCGGGCGACGGGGGGACAATCAGCCCCAGCATTTT.